Following are 31 T cell receptor beta chains from one sample sequenced in a study of identical twins. TCRdb processed the 5' RACE reads anew with MiXCR; each CDR3 protein has one entry. This sample has 350,000 or so distinct CDR3 sequences, with roughly an eighth found just once. These data were likewise used in another study, on yellow fever vaccine responses in identical twins.

Sequenced material: CD8+ T cells sorted from blood. Source of these receptors: a woman younger than 35 in good health.

The V gene is TRBV15, the J gene TRBJ2-1; 14 nucleotides line up with TRBD2. CDR3 length: 15 residues. The junction had 4 bases not matched to a gene; V was cut back by 1 base and J by 11 bases. CDR1 is LNHNV, CDR2 YYDKDF, per germline (reference sequence). CDR3 sequence reads: CATSRGGLAGVKQFF. CDR3 bases: TGTGCCACCAGCAGAGGGGGACTAGCGGGAGTGAAGCAGTTCTTC.

In its sample, this clonotype was seen many times. The genes are TRBV28 and TRBJ2-7; unclear D gene. Trimming removed 6 bases at V and 4 bases at J, with 13 bases between. Germline values: CDR1 MDHEN, CDR2 SYDVKM. The CDR3 sequence is 13 residues long. Here the CDR3 reads CASSFSGSYEQYF. CDR3 sequence (DNA): TGTGCCAGCAGCTTTTCAGGCTCATACGAGCAGTACTTC.

The gene calls are TRBV2 and TRBJ2-1; D is possibly TRBD1 or TRBD2 (5 bases each). Germline V gene lookup returns CDR1 SNHLY and CDR2 FYNNEI. Trimming left V 1 base short and J 9 bases short, with 19 bases between. This CDR3 region has 16 residues. This CDR3 is CASSEELGGTFPEQFF. In nucleotides, the CDR3 is TGTGCCAGCAGTGAAGAGCTTGGGGGAACCTTCCCTGAGCAGTTCTTC.

Remarks on this clonotype: One junction end disagrees with the germline gene, perhaps due to a read error. The chain recombines TRBV29-1 with TRBJ2-1, with TRBD2 matching over 11 bases. The CDR3 has 16 residues. Germline V lookup: CDR1 SQVTM, CDR2 ANQGSEA. The DNA of the CDR3 is TGCAGCGTCACTCTTACTAGCGGGAGACGCTACAATGGGCAGTTCTTC. It encodes CSVTLTSGRRYNGQFF.

This clonotype was seen a handful of times. The chain recombines TRBV7-9 with TRBJ2-1, with D unresolved. The germline CDR1 and CDR2 sequences are SEHNR and FQNEAQ (reference sequence). The V end was cut by 8 bases, the J end by 8 bases, with 13 bases between. The CDR3 sequence is 12 residues long. This CDR3 reads CASGLAADEQFF. The CDR3 bases are TGTGCCAGCGGCCTGGCCGCGGATGAGCAGTTCTTC.

This clonotype has only a few counts. The chain links TRBV11-2 to TRBJ2-5; 7 nucleotides line up with TRBD1. The CDR3 is 16 amino acids. CDR1 and CDR2 (germline): SGHAT, FQNNGV. Trimming took 5 bases from V and 0 from J; bases not matched to a gene: 9. For the CDR3, the DNA is TGTGCCAGCAGCAGACAGGGTTACGAGTACCAAGAGACCCAGTACTTC. Residues: CASSRQGYEYQETQYF.

The CDR3 spells CSARVPRGENTGELFF. The CDR3 DNA follows: TGCAGTGCTAGAGTCCCGCGGGGGGAGAACACCGGGGAGCTGTTTTTT. This chain connects TRBV20-1 to TRBJ2-2, with 8 bases identical to TRBD2. Per germline, CDR1 DFQATT and CDR2 SNEGSKA (reference sequence). The CDR3 spans 16 residues. J gave up 1 base and V 1 base, and 5 bases lay outside the gene matches.

This chain joins TRBV15 and TRBJ2-2, with D unclear. Trimming shortened V by 3 bases and J by 4 bases, and 3 bases separated the two germline ends. The CDR3 has 12 amino acids. The V gene's germline CDR1 is LNHNV and CDR2 YYDKDF (reference sequence). CDR3: CATSSGTGELFF. DNA of the CDR3: TGTGCCACCAGCAGTGGCACCGGGGAGCTGTTTTTT.

This clonotype has only a few counts. The chain joins TRBV2 to TRBJ2-5, with 10 positions matching TRBD1. The CDR3 is 15 amino acids. J gave up 0 bases and V 5 bases, and 3 bases lay outside the gene matches. Germline V gene data show CDR1 as SNHLY and CDR2 as FYNNEI. The CDR3 sequence: CASSRQGANQETQYF. CDR3 sequence (DNA): TGTGCCAGCAGTAGACAGGGGGCTAACCAAGAGACCCAGTACTTC.

The V call is TRBV29-1, the J call TRBJ2-3; perhaps TRBD1 as D (6 bases). The V end was cut by 0 bases, the J end by 8 bases, with 21 bases between. This CDR3 is 16 amino acids long. The germline V gene encodes CDR1 SQVTM and CDR2 ANQGSEA. The CDR3 loop reads CSVEDWAGRSQGTQYF. The CDR3 DNA reads as TGCAGCGTTGAAGATTGGGCAGGTCGTTCACAGGGTACGCAGTATTTT.

V gene TRBV11-1 combines with J gene TRBJ2-7; D assignment may be TRBD1 or TRBD2 (7 bases each). V dropped 5 bases and J dropped 0 bases, with 32 bases sitting between them. The CDR3 covers 21 residues. Germline V CDR1 and CDR2: SGHAT, FQDESV (reference sequence). CDR3 nucleotides: TGTGCCAGCAGCCTTACTCTCGGACAGGAACTGGAAAGGGACTACTCCTACGAGCAGTACTTC. Residues: CASSLTLGQELERDYSYEQYF.

The chain carries TRBV6-1 and TRBJ2-1, with TRBD2 matching 7 bases. Germline values: CDR1 MNHNS, CDR2 SASEGT. The CDR3 loop spans 15 amino acids. V lost 6 bases, J lost 10 bases, and 15 bases stayed unmatched. This chain's CDR3 is CASSLGAGRLLEQFF. DNA of the CDR3: TGTGCCAGCAGCCTTGGAGCGGGACGGCTTTTAGAGCAGTTCTTC.

This clonotype was seen more than once but under ten times. V usage is TRBV4-2 and J usage is TRBJ1-2; D gene uncertain. CDR1 and CDR2 from the germline V gene are LGHNA and YNFKEQ. V was clipped by 4 bases and J by 9 bases, with 9 bases between them. This CDR3 has 11 residues. CDR3 sequence reads: CASSPGWSYTF. The DNA of the CDR3 is TGTGCCAGCAGCCCGGGATGGAGCTACACCTTC.

This clonotype has more than one count but fewer than ten. The chain carries TRBV29-1 and TRBJ1-1; no clear D. Deletions cut 4 bases from V and 1 base from J, with 10 bases between. The CDR3 has 13 residues. Germline V gene data show CDR1 as SQVTM and CDR2 as ANQGSEA. The DNA of the CDR3 is TGCAGCGTTGGTCCCGGTCGGAACACTGAAGCTTTCTTT. Protein: CSVGPGRNTEAFF.

The table lists this clonotype with a few counts. This rearrangement joins TRBV7-9 to TRBJ2-3; D gene unclear. V was pared by 5 bases and J by 1 base, with 7 bases between. This CDR3 has 13 amino acids. CDR1 SEHNR and CDR2 FQNEAQ come from the germline V gene (reference sequence). CDR3 sequence reads: CASSPEGTDTQYF. The CDR3, as DNA: TGTGCCAGCAGCCCCGAGGGCACAGATACGCAGTATTTT.

There are a few counts of this clonotype. The chain uses TRBV7-8 and TRBJ2-5, with D possibly TRBD2 on 6 matching bases. V lost 5 bases to trimming and J lost 3 bases, with 16 bases between them. This CDR3 is built from 15 residues. Germline V gene sequence: CDR1 SGHVS, CDR2 FQNEAQ. The CDR3 DNA follows: TGTGCCAGCAGCCCGACGGCGGGGTCCAAAGAGACCCAGTACTTC. This sequence encodes CASSPTAGSKETQYF. Full variable domain (outside the CDR3, taken from reference TRBV7-8 and TRBJ2-5): GAGVSQSPRYKVAKRGQDVALRCDPISGHVSLFWYQQALGQGPEFLTYFQNEAQLDKSGLPSDRFFAERPEGSVSTLKIQRTQQEDSAVYLCASSPTAGSKETQYFGPGTRLLVL.

The chain links TRBV27 to TRBJ2-7; TRBD2 aligns across 10 bases. CDR1 is MNHEY, CDR2 SMNVEV, per germline (reference sequence). The J segment lost 2 bases and the V segment lost 2 bases, leaving 9 bases of the junction unmatched. This CDR3 is 17 amino acids long. The CDR3 loop is CASSLGSSGSGTYEQYF. The DNA for the CDR3 is TGTGCCAGCAGTTTAGGGTCTAGCGGGAGTGGGACCTACGAGCAGTACTTC.

This clonotype was counted between two and nine times. The chain recombines TRBV13 with TRBJ2-6, with no clear D. V shed 1 base and J shed 0 bases, with 13 bases lying between them. The CDR3 sequence is 18 residues long. Germline CDR1 reads PRHDT; CDR2 reads FYEKMQ (reference sequence). The CDR3 is CASSLDTRLSSGANVLTF. DNA for the CDR3: TGTGCCAGCAGCTTAGATACCAGGTTAAGCTCTGGGGCCAACGTCCTGACTTTC.

This clonotype occurred many times. The chain joins TRBV29-1 to TRBJ2-1; 8 bases match TRBD1. V trimming: 1 base; J trimming: 4 bases; junction bases outside the gene matches: 9. Germline V gives CDR1 SQVTM, CDR2 ANQGSEA. The CDR3 is made up of 16 amino acids. The CDR3 DNA reads TGCAGCGTTGAAGGAGGACAGGGACAAACGTACAATGAGCAGTTCTTC. It specifies CSVEGGQGQTYNEQFF.

This clonotype was seen ten or more times. J is TRBJ1-2 and V is TRBV3-1; tentative D call: TRBD1 (5 bases). This CDR3 is built from 14 residues. The germline gives CDR1 LGHDT, CDR2 YNNKEL (reference sequence). The germline V and J ends were trimmed by 6 bases and 8 bases, with 19 bases remaining between them. As DNA, the CDR3 is TGTGCCAGCAGAGATACCAGGGTAGCGGGCGGCTACACCTTC. The encoded protein is CASRDTRVAGGYTF.

This clonotype showed up many times. This chain connects TRBV12-3 or TRBV12-4 to TRBJ2-1, with 7 bases aligning to TRBD2. The CDR3 is 14 amino acids. The junction had 4 bases not matched to a gene; V was cut back by 5 bases and J by 3 bases. The CDR3 bases are TGTGCCAGCAGTAGCGGGAAGATCTACAATGAGCAGTTCTTC. Translation: CASSSGKIYNEQFF.

The chain has TRBV29-1 and TRBJ2-3; no definite D call. CDR1 is SQVTM and CDR2 is ANQGSEA in the germline V gene. Trimming pared 6 bases from V and 5 bases from J, leaving 9 bases between. The CDR3 extends over 11 amino acids. The CDR3 DNA follows: TGCAGCGTCTTCTCCAGAGATACGCAGTATTTT. Encoded protein: CSVFSRDTQYF.

This clonotype was recorded at least ten times. The chain combines TRBV7-9 with TRBJ2-1, with D unclear. This CDR3 region has 15 residues. CDR1 is SEHNR, CDR2 FQNEAQ, per germline (reference sequence). The germline V and J ends were trimmed by 3 bases and 1 base, with 10 bases remaining between them. CDR3 sequence (DNA): TGTGCCAGCAGCTTCAGTGACGGATCCTACAATGAGCAGTTCTTC. It translates to CASSFSDGSYNEQFF.

V gene TRBV13 combines with J gene TRBJ2-5, with D perhaps assigned TRBD1 or TRBD2 (5 bases each). Germline CDR1 and CDR2: PRHDT and FYEKMQ (reference sequence). CDR3 size: 14 residues. The ends were cut back, 5 bases at V and 5 bases at J, with 15 bases in the middle. CDR3 DNA sequence: TGTGCCAGCAGCCTCGGGACGGTAGCGGAGACCCAGTACTTC. Its protein product is CASSLGTVAETQYF. The whole variable domain, remainder taken from reference TRBV13 and TRBJ2-5, is AAGVIQSPRHLIKEKRETATLKCYPIPRHDTVYWYQQGPGQDPQFLISFYEKMQSDKGSIPDRFSAQQFSDYHSELNMSSLELGDSALYFCASSLGTVAETQYFGPGTRLLVL.

J is TRBJ1-1 and V is TRBV11-2; D uncertain. This CDR3 has 12 amino acids. The V end lost 1 base, the J end lost 3 bases, and 3 bases lay between the germline ends. Germline-derived CDR1 and CDR2 are SGHAT and FQNNGV. In DNA, the CDR3 is TGTGCCAGCAGCTTAGGGCACACTGAAGCTTTCTTT. This translates into CASSLGHTEAFF.

This clonotype was detected a few times. The CDR3 reads CASSPASDRPPGGYTF. The DNA of the CDR3 is TGTGCCAGCAGCCCCGCCTCGGACAGGCCACCAGGCGGCTACACCTTC. This chain uses TRBV7-9 with TRBJ1-2; 7 bases fit TRBD1. The CDR3 consists of 16 residues. V was clipped by 5 bases and J by 8 bases; unmatched bases: 17. From germline, CDR1 is SEHNR and CDR2 FQNEAQ (reference sequence).

This clonotype turned up a few times. J is TRBJ2-7 and V is TRBV28; perhaps TRBD1 as D (6 bases). This CDR3 region has 14 residues. Trimming shortened V by 5 bases and J by 7 bases, and 18 bases separated the two germline ends. Germline CDR1 and CDR2: MDHEN and SYDVKM. The CDR3 nucleotides read TGTGCCAGCAGTAATGGACAGTTGATTGGGGAGCAGTACTTC. Translating gives CASSNGQLIGEQYF.

The sample holds a few counts of this clonotype. The V and J genes are TRBV7-2 and TRBJ2-5, with TRBD2 identical over 14 bases. Looked up from germline, CDR1 is SGHTA and CDR2 is FQGNSA. This CDR3 is built from 17 residues. Unmatched junction bases numbered 10, after V lost 6 bases and J lost 4 bases. CDR3: CASRGGLAGAFGETQYF. CDR3 nucleotide sequence: TGTGCCAGCAGGGGGGGACTAGCGGGGGCCTTTGGAGAGACCCAGTACTTC.

This clonotype was counted only a few times. J is TRBJ2-7 and V is TRBV2, with D perhaps given as TRBD1 or TRBD2 (5 bases each). The CDR3 has 12 residues. V lost 9 bases, J lost 1 base, and 10 bases lay in between. Germline V CDR1 and CDR2: SNHLY, FYNNEI. The CDR3 nucleotides read TGTGCCAGTTTTGGGGGTTCCTACGAGCAGTACTTC. It specifies CASFGGSYEQYF.

This clonotype has just a few counts. The chain recombines TRBV20-1 with TRBJ2-2; 8 bases fit TRBD2. Germline CDR1 is DFQATT and CDR2 is SNEGSKA (reference sequence). J was trimmed by 4 bases and V by 3 bases; bases with no gene match: 10. This CDR3 contains 16 residues. The CDR3 loop is CSARELLAGGTGELFF. CDR3 DNA: TGCAGTGCTAGGGAATTATTGGCGGGGGGCACCGGGGAGCTGTTTTTT.

This clonotype occurred many times. The V call is TRBV10-3, the J call TRBJ2-1; D is unclear. V gave up 2 bases and J gave up 5 bases, with 16 bases separating them. This CDR3 is 16 amino acids long. Germline lookup yields CDR1 ENHRY and CDR2 SYGVKD. CDR3 DNA: TGTGCCATCAGTGAGATAGCCACCGGCGCGAACAATGAGCAGTTCTTC. It is translated as CAISEIATGANNEQFF.